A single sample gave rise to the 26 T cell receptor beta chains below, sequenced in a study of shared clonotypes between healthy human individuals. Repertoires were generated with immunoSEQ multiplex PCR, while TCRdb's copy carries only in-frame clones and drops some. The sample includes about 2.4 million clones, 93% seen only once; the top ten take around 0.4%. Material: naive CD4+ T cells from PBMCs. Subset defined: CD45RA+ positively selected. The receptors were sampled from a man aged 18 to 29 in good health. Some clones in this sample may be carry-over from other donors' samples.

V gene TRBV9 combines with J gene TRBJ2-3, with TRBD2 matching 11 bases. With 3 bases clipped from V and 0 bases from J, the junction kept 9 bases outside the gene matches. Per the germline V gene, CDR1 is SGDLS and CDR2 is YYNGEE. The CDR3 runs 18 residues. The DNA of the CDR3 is TGTGCCAGCAGCGAGGTGGGACTAGCGGACTTTAGCACAGATACGCAGTATTTT. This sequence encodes CASSEVGLADFSTDTQYF.

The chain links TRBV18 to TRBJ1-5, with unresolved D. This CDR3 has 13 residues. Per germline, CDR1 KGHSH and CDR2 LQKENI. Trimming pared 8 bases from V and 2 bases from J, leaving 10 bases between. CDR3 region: CASRGQGNQPQHF. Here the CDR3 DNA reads TGTGCCAGCCGAGGGCAGGGCAATCAGCCCCAGCATTTT.

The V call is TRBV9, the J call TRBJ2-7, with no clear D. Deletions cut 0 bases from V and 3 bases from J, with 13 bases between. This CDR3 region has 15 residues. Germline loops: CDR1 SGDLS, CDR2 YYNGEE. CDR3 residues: CASSVGRGDLYEQYF. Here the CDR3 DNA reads TGTGCCAGCAGCGTAGGTAGAGGCGACCTCTACGAGCAGTACTTC.

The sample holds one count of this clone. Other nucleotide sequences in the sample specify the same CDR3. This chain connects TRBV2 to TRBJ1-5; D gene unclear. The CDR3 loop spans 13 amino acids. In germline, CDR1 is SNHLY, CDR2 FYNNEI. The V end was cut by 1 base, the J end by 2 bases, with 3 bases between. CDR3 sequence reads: CASSEGGNQPQHF. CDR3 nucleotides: TGTGCCAGCAGTGAAGGTGGCAATCAGCCCCAGCATTTT. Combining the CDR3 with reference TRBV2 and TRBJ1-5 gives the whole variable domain EPEVTQTPSHQVTQMGQEVILRCVPISNHLYFYWYRQILGQKVEFLVSFYNNEISEKSEIFDDQFSVERPDGSNFTLKIRSTKLEDSAMYFCASSEGGNQPQHFGDGTRLSIL.

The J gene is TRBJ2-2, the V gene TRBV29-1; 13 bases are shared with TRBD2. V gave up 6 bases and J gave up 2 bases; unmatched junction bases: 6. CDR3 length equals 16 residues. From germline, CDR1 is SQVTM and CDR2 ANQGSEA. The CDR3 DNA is TGCAGCGTCATACTAGCGGGAGGGCCCAACACCGGGGAGCTGTTTTTT. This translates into CSVILAGGPNTGELFF.

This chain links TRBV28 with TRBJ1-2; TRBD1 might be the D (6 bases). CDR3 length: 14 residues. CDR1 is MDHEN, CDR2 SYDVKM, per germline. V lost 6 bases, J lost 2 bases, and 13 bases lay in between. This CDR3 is CASSRRDTNYGYTF. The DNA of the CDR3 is TGTGCCAGCAGCAGAAGGGACACGAACTATGGCTACACCTTC.

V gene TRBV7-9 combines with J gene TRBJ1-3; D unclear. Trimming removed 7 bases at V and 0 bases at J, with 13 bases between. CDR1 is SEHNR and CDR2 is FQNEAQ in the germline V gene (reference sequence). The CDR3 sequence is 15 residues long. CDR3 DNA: TGTGCCAGCACCTCCGACGCAAACTCTGGAAACACCATATATTTT. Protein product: CASTSDANSGNTIYF.

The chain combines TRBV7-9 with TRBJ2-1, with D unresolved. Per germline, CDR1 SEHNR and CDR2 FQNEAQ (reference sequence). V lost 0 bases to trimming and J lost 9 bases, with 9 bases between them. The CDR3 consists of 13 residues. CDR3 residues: CASSLAVTSEQFF. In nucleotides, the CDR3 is TGTGCCAGCAGCTTAGCGGTGACCAGTGAGCAGTTCTTC.

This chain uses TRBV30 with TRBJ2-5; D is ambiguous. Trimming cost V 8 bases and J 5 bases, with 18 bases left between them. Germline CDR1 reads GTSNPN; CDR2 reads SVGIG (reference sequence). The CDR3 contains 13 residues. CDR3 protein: CAQSPNLQETQYF. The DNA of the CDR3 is TGTGCCCAGTCCCCGAACCTCCAGGAGACCCAGTACTTC.

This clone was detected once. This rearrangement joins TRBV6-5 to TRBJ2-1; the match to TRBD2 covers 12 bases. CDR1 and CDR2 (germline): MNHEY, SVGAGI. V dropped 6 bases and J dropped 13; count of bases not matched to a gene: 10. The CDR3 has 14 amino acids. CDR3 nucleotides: TGTGCCAGCAGCTCCGATCTAGCGGGAGGGCCACAGTTCTTC. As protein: CASSSDLAGGPQFF.

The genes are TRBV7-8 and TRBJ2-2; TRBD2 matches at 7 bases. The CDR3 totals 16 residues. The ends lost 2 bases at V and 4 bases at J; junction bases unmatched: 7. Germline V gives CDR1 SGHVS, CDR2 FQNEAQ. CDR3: CASSLRTRGGTGELFF. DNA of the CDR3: TGTGCCAGCAGCTTAAGGACTAGGGGCGGCACCGGGGAGCTGTTTTTT. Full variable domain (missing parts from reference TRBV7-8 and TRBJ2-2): GAGVSQSPRYKVAKRGQDVALRCDPISGHVSLFWYQQALGQGPEFLTYFQNEAQLDKSGLPSDRFFAERPEGSVSTLKIQRTQQEDSAVYLCASSLRTRGGTGELFFGEGSRLTVL.

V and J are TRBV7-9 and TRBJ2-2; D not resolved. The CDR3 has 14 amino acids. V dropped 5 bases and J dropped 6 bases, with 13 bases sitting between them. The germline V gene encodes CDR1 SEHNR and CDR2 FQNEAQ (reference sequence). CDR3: CASSPDPTAGELFF. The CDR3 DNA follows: TGTGCCAGCAGCCCCGACCCCACCGCCGGGGAGCTGTTTTTT.

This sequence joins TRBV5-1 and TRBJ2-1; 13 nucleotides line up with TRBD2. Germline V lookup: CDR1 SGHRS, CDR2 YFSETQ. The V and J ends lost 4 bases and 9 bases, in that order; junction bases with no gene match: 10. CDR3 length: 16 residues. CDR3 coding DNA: TGCGCCAGCAGCCTTCCGGGACTAGCGGGATCCGGTGAGCAGTTCTTC. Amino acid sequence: CASSLPGLAGSGEQFF.

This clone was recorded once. Here the CDR3 reads CASSYRTAGYGYTF. In nucleotides, the CDR3 is TGTGCCAGCAGTTACCGCACAGCTGGGTATGGCTACACCTTC. The V call is TRBV6-6, the J call TRBJ1-2; no definite D call. Trimming cost V 2 bases and J 5 bases, with 12 bases left between them. This CDR3 has 14 residues. Per germline, CDR1 MNHNY and CDR2 SVGAGI (reference sequence).

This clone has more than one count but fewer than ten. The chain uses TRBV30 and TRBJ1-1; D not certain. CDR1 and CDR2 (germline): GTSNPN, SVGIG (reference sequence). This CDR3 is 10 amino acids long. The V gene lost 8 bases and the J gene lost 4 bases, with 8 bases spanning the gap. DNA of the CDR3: TGTGCCGGGCGGCGCACTGAAGCTTTCTTT. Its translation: CAGRRTEAFF. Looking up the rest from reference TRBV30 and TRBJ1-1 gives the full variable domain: SQTIHQWPATLVQPVGSPLSLECTVEGTSNPNLYWYRQAAGRGLQLLFYSVGIGQISSEVPQNLSASRPQDRQFILSSKKLLLSDSGFYLCAGRRTEAFFGQGTRLTVV.

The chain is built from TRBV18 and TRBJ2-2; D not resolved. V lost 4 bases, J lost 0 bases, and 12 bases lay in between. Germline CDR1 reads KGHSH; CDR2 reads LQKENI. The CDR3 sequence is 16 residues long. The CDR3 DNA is TGTGCCAGCTCACTGGGCCAGGCCTCGAACACCGGGGAGCTGTTTTTT. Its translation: CASSLGQASNTGELFF.

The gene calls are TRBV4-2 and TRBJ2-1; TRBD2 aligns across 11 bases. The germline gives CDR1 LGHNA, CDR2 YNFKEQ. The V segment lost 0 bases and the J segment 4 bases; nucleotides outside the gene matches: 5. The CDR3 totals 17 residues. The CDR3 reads CASSQDGVAGGYNEQFF. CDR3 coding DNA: TGTGCCAGCAGCCAAGATGGGGTAGCGGGAGGGTACAATGAGCAGTTCTTC.

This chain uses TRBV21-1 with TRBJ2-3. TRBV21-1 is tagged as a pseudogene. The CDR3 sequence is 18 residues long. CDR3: CASRVRGTTSRRTDTQYF. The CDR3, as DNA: TGTGCCAGCAGAGTGAGGGGAACTACTAGTCGGCGCACAGATACGCAGTATTTT.

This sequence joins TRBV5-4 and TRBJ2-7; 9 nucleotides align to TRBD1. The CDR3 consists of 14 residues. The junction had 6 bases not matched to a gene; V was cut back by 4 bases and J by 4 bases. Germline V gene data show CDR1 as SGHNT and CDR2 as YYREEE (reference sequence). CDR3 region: CASSAGTGLYEQYF. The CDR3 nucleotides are TGTGCCAGCAGCGCCGGGACAGGGTTATACGAGCAGTACTTC.

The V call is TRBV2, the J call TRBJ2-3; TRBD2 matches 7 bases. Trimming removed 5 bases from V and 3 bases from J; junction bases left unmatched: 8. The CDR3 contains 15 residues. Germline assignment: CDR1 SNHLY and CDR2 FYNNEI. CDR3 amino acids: CASSSSGVRTDTQYF. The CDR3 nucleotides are TGTGCCAGCAGTTCTAGCGGAGTGCGTACAGATACGCAGTATTTT.

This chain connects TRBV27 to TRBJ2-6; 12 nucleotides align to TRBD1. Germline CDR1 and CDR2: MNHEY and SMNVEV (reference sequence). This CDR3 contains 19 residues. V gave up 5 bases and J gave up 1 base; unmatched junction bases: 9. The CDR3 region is CASSALPGQGASGANVLTF. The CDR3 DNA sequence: TGTGCCAGCAGTGCCCTTCCGGGACAGGGGGCTTCTGGGGCCAACGTCCTGACTTTC.

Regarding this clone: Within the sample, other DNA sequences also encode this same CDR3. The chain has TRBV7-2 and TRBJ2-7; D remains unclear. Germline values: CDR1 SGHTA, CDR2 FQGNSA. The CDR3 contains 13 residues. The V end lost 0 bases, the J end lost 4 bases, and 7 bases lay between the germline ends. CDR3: CASSLARGYEQYF. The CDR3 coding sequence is TGTGCCAGCAGCTTAGCGCGCGGTTACGAGCAGTACTTC.

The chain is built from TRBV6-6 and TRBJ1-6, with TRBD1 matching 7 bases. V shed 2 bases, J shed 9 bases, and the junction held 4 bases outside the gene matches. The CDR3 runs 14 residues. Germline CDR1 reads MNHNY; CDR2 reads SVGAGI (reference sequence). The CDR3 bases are TGTGCCAGCAGTTACGGGACAGAGCGTTCACCCCTCCACTTT. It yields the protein CASSYGTERSPLHF.

CDR3 sequence (DNA): TGTGCCAGCAGCCGCGATGGGACAGGCCGGAACACCGGGGAGCTGTTTTTT. This gives the protein CASSRDGTGRNTGELFF. The chain joins TRBV5-4 to TRBJ2-2; 8 bases align to TRBD1. Trimming cost V 4 bases and J 1 base; bases outside gene matches: 9. This CDR3 region has 17 residues. Germline CDR1 reads SGHNT; CDR2 reads YYREEE (reference sequence).

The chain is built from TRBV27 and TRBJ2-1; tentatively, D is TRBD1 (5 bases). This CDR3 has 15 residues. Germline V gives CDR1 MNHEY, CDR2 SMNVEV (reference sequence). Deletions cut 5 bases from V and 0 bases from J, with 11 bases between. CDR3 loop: CASSPSTGSYNEQFF. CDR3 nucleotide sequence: TGTGCCAGCAGTCCTTCCACAGGCTCCTACAATGAGCAGTTCTTC.

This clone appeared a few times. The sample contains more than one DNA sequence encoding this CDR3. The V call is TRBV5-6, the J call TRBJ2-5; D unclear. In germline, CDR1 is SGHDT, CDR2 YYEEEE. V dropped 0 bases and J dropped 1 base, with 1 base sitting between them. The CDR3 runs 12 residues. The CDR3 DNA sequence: TGTGCCAGCAGCTTGGGCCAAGAGACCCAGTACTTC. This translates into CASSLGQETQYF.